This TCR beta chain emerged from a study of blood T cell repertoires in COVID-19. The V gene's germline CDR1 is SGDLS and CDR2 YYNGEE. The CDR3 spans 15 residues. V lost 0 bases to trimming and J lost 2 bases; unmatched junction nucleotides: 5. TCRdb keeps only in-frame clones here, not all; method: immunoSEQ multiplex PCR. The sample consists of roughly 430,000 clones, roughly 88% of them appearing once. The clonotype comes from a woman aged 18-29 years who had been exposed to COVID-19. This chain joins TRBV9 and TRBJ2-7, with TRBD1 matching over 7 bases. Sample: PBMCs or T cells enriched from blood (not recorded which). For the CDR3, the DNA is TGTGCCAGCAGCGTAGGTGGGACAGATACCTACGAGCAGTACTTC. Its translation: CASSVGGTDTYEQYF.